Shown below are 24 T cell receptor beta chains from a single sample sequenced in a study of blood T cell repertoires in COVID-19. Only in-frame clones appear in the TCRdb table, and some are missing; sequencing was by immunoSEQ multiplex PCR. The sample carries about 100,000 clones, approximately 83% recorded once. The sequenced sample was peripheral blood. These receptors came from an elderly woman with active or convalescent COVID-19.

The CDR3 DNA follows: TGTGCCAGCAGCCCCAACAGGGGACAGAACACTGAAGCTTTCTTT. Its translation: CASSPNRGQNTEAFF. The rearrangement uses TRBV7-3 and TRBJ1-1; TRBD1 matches at 7 bases. CDR1 and CDR2 (germline): SGHTA, FQGTGA. V trimming: 5 bases; J trimming: 1 base; junction bases outside the gene matches: 7. CDR3 size: 15 residues.

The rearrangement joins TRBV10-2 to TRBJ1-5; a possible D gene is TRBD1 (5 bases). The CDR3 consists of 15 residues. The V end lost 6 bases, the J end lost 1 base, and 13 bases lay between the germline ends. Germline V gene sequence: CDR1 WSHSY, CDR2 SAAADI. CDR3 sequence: CASSPQAGSNQPQHF. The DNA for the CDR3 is TGCGCCAGCAGCCCACAGGCCGGGAGCAATCAGCCCCAGCATTTT.

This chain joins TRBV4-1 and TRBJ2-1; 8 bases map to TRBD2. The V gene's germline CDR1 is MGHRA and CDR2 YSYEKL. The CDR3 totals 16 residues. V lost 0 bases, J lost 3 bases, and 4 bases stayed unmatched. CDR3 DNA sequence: TGCGCCAGCAGCCAAGATCTAAGCGGGGGCTACAATGAGCAGTTCTTC. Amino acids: CASSQDLSGGYNEQFF.

The CDR3 spells CSVDRGGEAFF. The CDR3 nucleotides read TGCAGCGTGGACAGGGGTGGTGAAGCTTTCTTT. The genes are TRBV29-1 and TRBJ1-1; 9 bases match TRBD1. Trimming at V came to 6 bases and at J to 7 bases, leaving 3 bases not matched to a gene. This CDR3 spans 11 amino acids. The germline CDR1 and CDR2 sequences are SQVTM and ANQGSEA.

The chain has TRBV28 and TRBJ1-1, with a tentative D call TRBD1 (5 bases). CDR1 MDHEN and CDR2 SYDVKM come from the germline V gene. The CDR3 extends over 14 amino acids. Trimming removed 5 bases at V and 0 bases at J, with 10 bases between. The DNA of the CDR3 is TGTGCCAGCAGTGTTAGACAGCTGAACACTGAAGCTTTCTTT. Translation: CASSVRQLNTEAFF. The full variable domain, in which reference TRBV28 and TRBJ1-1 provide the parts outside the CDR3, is DVKVTQSSRYLVKRTGEKVFLECVQDMDHENMFWYRQDPGLGLRLIYFSYDVKMKEKGDIPEGYSVSREKKERFSLILESASTNQTSMYLCASSVRQLNTEAFFGQGTRLTVV.

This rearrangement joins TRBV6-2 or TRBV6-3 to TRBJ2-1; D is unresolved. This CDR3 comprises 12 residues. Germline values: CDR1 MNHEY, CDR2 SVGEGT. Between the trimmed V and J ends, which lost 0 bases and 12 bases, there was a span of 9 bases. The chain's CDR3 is CASSYSVRGQFF. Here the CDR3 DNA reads TGTGCCAGCAGTTACTCGGTGCGAGGGCAGTTCTTC.

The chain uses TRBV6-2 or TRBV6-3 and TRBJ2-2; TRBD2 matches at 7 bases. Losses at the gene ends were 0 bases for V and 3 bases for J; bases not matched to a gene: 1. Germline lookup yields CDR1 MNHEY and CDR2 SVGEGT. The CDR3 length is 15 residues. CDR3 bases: TGTGCCAGCAGTTACTCTGGGGGGGACACCGGGGAGCTGTTTTTT. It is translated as CASSYSGGDTGELFF.

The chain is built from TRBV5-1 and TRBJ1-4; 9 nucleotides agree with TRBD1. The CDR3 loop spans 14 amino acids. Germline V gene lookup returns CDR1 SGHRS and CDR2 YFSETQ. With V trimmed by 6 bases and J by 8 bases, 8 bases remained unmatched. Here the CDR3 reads CASTSGTGNEKLFF. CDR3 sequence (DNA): TGCGCCAGCACCTCCGGGACAGGGAACGAAAAACTGTTTTTT.

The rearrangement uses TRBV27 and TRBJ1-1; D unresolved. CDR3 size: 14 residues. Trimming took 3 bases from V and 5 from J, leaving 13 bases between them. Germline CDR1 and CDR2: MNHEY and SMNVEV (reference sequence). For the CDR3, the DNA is TGTGCCAGCAGTTTGATGGGAAGCGGGACTGAAGCTTTCTTT. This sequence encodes CASSLMGSGTEAFF.

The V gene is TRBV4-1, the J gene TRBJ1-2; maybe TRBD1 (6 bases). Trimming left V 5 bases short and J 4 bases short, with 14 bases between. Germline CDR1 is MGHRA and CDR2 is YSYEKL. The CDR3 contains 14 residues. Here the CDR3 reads CASSAGEVGYGYTF. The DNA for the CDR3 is TGCGCCAGCAGCGCAGGGGAAGTTGGCTATGGCTACACCTTC.

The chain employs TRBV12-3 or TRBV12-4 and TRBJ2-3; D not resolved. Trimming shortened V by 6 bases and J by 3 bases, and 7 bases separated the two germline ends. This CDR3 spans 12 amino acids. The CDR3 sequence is CASRSTTDTQYF. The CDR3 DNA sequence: TGTGCCAGCAGGTCTACGACAGATACGCAGTATTTT.

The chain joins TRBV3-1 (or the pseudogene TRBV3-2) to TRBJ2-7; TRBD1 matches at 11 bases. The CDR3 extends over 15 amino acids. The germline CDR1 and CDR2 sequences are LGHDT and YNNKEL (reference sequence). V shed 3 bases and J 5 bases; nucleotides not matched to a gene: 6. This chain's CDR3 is CASSHSGQGADEQYF. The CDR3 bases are TGTGCCAGCAGCCATTCCGGACAGGGGGCCGACGAGCAGTACTTC.

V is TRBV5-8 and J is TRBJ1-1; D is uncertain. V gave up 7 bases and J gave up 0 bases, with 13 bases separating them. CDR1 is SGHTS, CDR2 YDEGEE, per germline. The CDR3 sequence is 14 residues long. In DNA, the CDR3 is TGTGCCAGCGAGACTAAGAGCATGAACACTGAAGCTTTCTTT. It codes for CASETKSMNTEAFF. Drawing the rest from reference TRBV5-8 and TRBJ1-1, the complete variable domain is EAGVTQSPTHLIKTRGQQATLRCSPISGHTSVYWYQQALGLGLQFLLWYDEGEERNRGNFPPRFSGRQFPNYSSELNVNALELEDSALYLCASETKSMNTEAFFGQGTRLTVV.

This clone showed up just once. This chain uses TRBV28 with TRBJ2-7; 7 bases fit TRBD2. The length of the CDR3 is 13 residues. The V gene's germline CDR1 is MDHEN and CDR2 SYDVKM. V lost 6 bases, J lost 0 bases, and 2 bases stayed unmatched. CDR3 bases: TGTGCCAGCAGGGGAGGGGCCTCCTACGAGCAGTACTTC. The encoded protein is CASRGGASYEQYF.

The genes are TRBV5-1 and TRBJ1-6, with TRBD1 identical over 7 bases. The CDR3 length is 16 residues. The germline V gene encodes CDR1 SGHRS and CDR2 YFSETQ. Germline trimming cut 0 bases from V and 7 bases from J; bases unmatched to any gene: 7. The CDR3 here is CASSLETRGINSPLHF. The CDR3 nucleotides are TGCGCCAGCAGCTTGGAGACCAGGGGGATCAATTCACCCCTCCACTTT.

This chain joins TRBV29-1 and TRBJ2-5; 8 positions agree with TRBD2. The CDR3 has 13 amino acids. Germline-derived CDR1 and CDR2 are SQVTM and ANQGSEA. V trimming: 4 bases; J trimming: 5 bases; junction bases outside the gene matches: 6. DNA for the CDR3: TGCAGCGTTGCAAGCGGGAGTGTCGAGACCCAGTACTTC. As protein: CSVASGSVETQYF.

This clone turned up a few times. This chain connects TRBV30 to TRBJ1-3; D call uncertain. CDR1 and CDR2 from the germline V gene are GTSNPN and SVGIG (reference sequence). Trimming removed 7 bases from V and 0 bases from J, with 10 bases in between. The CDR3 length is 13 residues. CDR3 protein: CASQTHSGNTIYF. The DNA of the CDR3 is TGTGCCTCCCAAACTCACTCTGGAAACACCATATATTTT.

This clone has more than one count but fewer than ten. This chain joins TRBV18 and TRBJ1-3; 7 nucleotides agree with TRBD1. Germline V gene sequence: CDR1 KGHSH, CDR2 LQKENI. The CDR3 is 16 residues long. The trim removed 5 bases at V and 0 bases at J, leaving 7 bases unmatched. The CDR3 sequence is CASSAASGGSGNTIYF. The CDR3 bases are TGTGCCAGCTCAGCGGCTTCAGGGGGCTCTGGAAACACCATATATTTT.

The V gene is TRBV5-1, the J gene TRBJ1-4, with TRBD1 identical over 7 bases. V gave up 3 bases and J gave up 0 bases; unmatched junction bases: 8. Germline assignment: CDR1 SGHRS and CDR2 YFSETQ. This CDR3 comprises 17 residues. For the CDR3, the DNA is TGCGCCAGCAGCTCGACAGGGTTCAGAGCAACTAATGAAAAACTGTTTTTT. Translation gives CASSSTGFRATNEKLFF.

CDR3 loop: CASTDFGGSGSPLHF. The CDR3 nucleotides are TGTGCCAGTACAGACTTCGGGGGTTCCGGGTCACCCCTCCACTTT. The chain joins TRBV5-6 to TRBJ1-6, with a possible D match to TRBD1 (5 bases). The CDR3 is made up of 15 amino acids. Germline V gene sequence: CDR1 SGHDT, CDR2 YYEEEE. Trimming pared 8 bases from V and 10 bases from J, leaving 22 bases between.

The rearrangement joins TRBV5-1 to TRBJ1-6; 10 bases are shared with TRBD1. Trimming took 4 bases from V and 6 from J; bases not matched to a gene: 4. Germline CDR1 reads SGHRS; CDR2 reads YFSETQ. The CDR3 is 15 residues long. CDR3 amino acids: CASSPGTGVNSPLHF. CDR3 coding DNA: TGCGCCAGCAGCCCCGGGACAGGGGTTAATTCACCCCTCCACTTT.

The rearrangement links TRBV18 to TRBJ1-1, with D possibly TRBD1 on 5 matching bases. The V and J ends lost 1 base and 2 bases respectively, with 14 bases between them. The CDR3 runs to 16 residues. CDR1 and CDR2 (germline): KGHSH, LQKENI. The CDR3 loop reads CASSPQGLGFNTEAFF. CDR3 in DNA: TGTGCCAGCTCACCACAGGGACTCGGATTTAACACTGAAGCTTTCTTT.

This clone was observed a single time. CDR3 protein: CASSRDRGLIQPQHF. CDR3 DNA: TGTGCCAGCAGTCGGGACAGGGGGCTGATTCAGCCCCAGCATTTT. The chain employs TRBV7-9 and TRBJ1-5; 12 nucleotides align to TRBD1. There are 15 residues in the CDR3. CDR1 SEHNR and CDR2 FQNEAQ come from the germline V gene (reference sequence). V lost 6 bases to trimming and J lost 6 bases; unmatched junction nucleotides: 6.

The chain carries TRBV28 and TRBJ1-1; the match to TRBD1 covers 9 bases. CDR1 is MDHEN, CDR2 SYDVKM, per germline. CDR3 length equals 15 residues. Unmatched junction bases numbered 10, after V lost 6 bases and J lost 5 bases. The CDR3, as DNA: TGTGCCAGCAGCAGGACAGGGGCGGGATGGACTGAAGCTTTCTTT. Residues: CASSRTGAGWTEAFF.